This T cell receptor beta chain was observed in a study of T cells in Graves' hyperthyroidism and ophthalmopathy. Study-wide points: Ophthalmopathy was told apart from stable hyperthyroidism by a 13 V-J model.

Over 18 months, lack of ophthalmopathy progression marked Graves' hyperthyroidism as stable. Concerning this clonotype: Its cognate antigen is unknown.

Regions amplified from RNA transcripts were the TCR beta CDR3 regions. A first-round RT-PCR of the TCR CDR3 used the HTBI primer set. MiXCR, run by TCRdb on the multiplex PCR reads, gives a single entry per CDR3 protein. The sample yields hundreds of thousands of distinct CDR3 sequences, approximately 15% seen once. This TCR was sampled from a woman in her twenties or thirties with Graves' hyperthyroidism. Sequencing used blood.

The CDR3 is CASSWGRATYNEQFF. CDR3 coding DNA: TGTGCCAGCAGTTGGGGTCGCGCAACCTACAATGAGCAGTTCTTC. This chain connects TRBV12-3 or TRBV12-4 to TRBJ2-1, with unresolved D. The ends were cut back, 4 bases at V and 2 bases at J, with 12 bases in the middle. CDR3 length: 15 amino acids.